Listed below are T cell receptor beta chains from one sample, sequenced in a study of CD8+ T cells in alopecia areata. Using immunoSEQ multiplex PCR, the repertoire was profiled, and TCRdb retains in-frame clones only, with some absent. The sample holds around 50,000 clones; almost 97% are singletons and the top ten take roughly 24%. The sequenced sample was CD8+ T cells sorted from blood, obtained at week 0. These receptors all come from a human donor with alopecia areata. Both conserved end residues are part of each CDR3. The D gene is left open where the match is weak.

CDR3 protein: CASSQDWRVGTEAFF; V gene: TRBV4-3; D gene: NA
CDR3 protein: CASSQGVRWLPGELFF; V gene: TRBV4-3; D gene: NA
CDR3 protein: CASNPRQGLEAFF; V gene: TRBV19; D gene: NA
CDR3 protein: CASSIPLAGGGDTQYF; V gene: TRBV19; D gene: TRBD2
CDR3 protein: CASTPAGSAYGYTF; V gene: TRBV2; D gene: NA
CDR3 protein: CASRAGVYEQYF; V gene: TRBV7-2; D gene: NA
CDR3 protein: CASNPRGWGEQFF; V gene: TRBV27; D gene: NA
CDR3 protein: CASSAPLGAGNEQFF; V gene: TRBV7-8; D gene: NA
CDR3 protein: CATGQAVYGYTF; V gene: TRBV19; D gene: NA
CDR3 protein: CASSYSGGLSYEQYF; V gene: TRBV6-5; D gene: NA
CDR3 protein: CASSRTSGETQYF; V gene: TRBV6-1; D gene: TRBD2
CDR3 protein: CASSSASGFYEQYF; V gene: TRBV7-9; D gene: TRBD2
CDR3 protein: CAWSVDSPTDTQYF; V gene: TRBV30; D gene: NA
CDR3 protein: CASSLGFGTGNGYTF; V gene: TRBV7-9; D gene: TRBD1
CDR3 protein: CASSPGPGTDTQYF; V gene: TRBV5-4; D gene: NA
CDR3 protein: CASSNRGGSNQPQHF; V gene: TRBV2; D gene: NA
CDR3 protein: CASSVGAGTYEQYF; V gene: TRBV6-1; D gene: NA
CDR3 protein: CASSQGGHLNTEAFF; V gene: TRBV4-1; D gene: NA
CDR3 protein: CASSVDSYEQYF; V gene: TRBV11-1; D gene: NA
CDR3 protein: CSVEYPGTFGELFF; V gene: TRBV29-1; D gene: NA
CDR3 protein: CASSSGTSGLYQETQYF; V gene: TRBV7-2; D gene: TRBD2
CDR3 protein: CASSSAGGNTEAFF; V gene: TRBV28; D gene: NA
CDR3 protein: CASSFGGGGTGELFF; V gene: TRBV11-2; D gene: NA
CDR3 protein: CAWSVQGGTDTQYF; V gene: TRBV30; D gene: NA
CDR3 protein: CASSQGTGESYGYTF; V gene: TRBV4-1; D gene: TRBD1
CDR3 protein: CASSPRMGDEQYF; V gene: TRBV5-1; D gene: NA
CDR3 protein: CASSDGTGGTGELFF; V gene: TRBV5-1; D gene: TRBD1
CDR3 protein: CASSLLAGGPCEQFF; V gene: TRBV7-2; D gene: TRBD2
CDR3 protein: CASSFDPAGEQYF; V gene: TRBV5-4; D gene: NA
CDR3 protein: CSVDPVGPGGEQYF; V gene: TRBV29-1; D gene: NA
CDR3 protein: CSVEDPGTREYEQYF; V gene: TRBV29-1; D gene: NA
CDR3 protein: CASSLTPSGGTDTQYF; V gene: TRBV27; D gene: TRBD2
CDR3 protein: CASSLVGPGNEQFF; V gene: TRBV11-3; D gene: NA
CDR3 protein: CASSLVLRGGTKTQYF; V gene: TRBV5-1; D gene: TRBD2
CDR3 protein: CASSHHLAGGPPCEQYF; V gene: TRBV4-3; D gene: TRBD2
CDR3 protein: CASSKDGPGLVTNEQFF; V gene: TRBV4-3; D gene: NA
CDR3 protein: CASSLAPGLAPDEQFF; V gene: TRBV7-2; D gene: TRBD2
CDR3 protein: CASSSGLAGGRRTGELFF; V gene: TRBV27; D gene: TRBD2
CDR3 protein: CASSLSPGGVTQYF; V gene: TRBV27; D gene: TRBD2
CDR3 protein: CASSQYRGTGELFF; V gene: TRBV4-3; D gene: TRBD1
CDR3 protein: CASSLGTGYEQYF; V gene: TRBV7-9; D gene: NA
CDR3 protein: CASSPYAGEMGETQYF; V gene: TRBV27; D gene: NA